This T cell receptor beta chain was captured by sequencing in a study of T-cell memory formation after mild COVID-19 (dated by TCRdb to the early 2020s). With regard to the full study: TCR sequence clusters from the two donors were largely donor specific. In two donors, T-cell clones that expanded and contracted after mild COVID-19 were tracked by sequencing TCRalpha and TCRbeta repertoires over time. Two young, previously healthy adult volunteers made up the cohort, one male and one female. Overall study results and their limits: SARS-CoV-2 specificity of the second-wave clones peaking on day 37 was not confirmed. Only a couple of mild cases were covered in the study, and larger cohorts including severe cases with pre-infection samples were considered necessary. Contracting CD4+ clones were located mainly in the CM and EM memory subsets, whereas CD8+ clones were found to be enriched in EMRA. Clones contracting from day 15 to 85 had balanced CD4/CD8 phenotypes, while a second wave expanding from day 15 to 37 was biased towards CD4+. Some responding clones were detected in pre-infection memory, suggesting pre-existing cross-reactive memory T cells joined the SARS-CoV-2 response.

The reads were generated on an Illumina NovaSeq 6000. TCRalpha and TCRbeta cDNA libraries were built by 5'RACE with constant-segment primers, adding sample barcodes and unique molecular identifiers. RNA was extracted from every sample with Trizol reagent. Library amplification was performed in two PCR steps, and a second sample barcode and Illumina TruSeq adapters were introduced in the second step. Libraries were sequenced on an Illumina NovaSeq with 2 x 150 bp paired-end reads. Regarding the original processing steps: The reads were demultiplexed and collapsed into UMI-guided consensus sequences using migec v1.2.7. Using mixcr v2.1.11, UMI consensuses were aligned to TRA and TRB V and J templates and then assembled into clonotypes. Expanded or contracted clonotypes were those called significant by both edgeR and NoisET, with noise models trained on biological replicates. For edgeR calls, the cutoffs were a false discovery rate-adjusted p below 0.01 and a log2 fold-change threshold of 1. As an exploratory analysis of dynamics, max-normalized trajectories of the 1000 most abundant clonotypes were examined by PCA with hierarchical clustering. Separately sequenced CD4+ and CD8+ repertoires were used to assign the CD4 or CD8 phenotype of responding clones. TCRdb reran the public reads through fastp at Q25 and MiXCR, keeping productive beta chains. Identical CDR3 proteins give one entry, which carries the most common genes and DNA. The V and J calls come from TCRdb's annotation, not from the publication. This sample holds fewer than 350,000 distinct CDR3 sequences; 15% were observed only once. Clones ranked in the top ten supply about 22% of the sample.

Ficoll-Paque density gradient centrifugation was the method used to isolate PBMCs. Notes on this clonotype: Its target antigen remains unknown. Per-base quality was not reported, and no clone a single base away is much larger than it.

CDR1 and CDR2 are read off the germline V gene as SGHRS and YFSETQ. CDR3 length: 14 amino acids, cysteine to phenylalanine. The read is trimmed to its CDR3 DNA, 42 bases read in frame from base 1. Trimming takes 3 bases off V and 5 bases off J; junction bases not matched to a gene: 4. The sequence is built from TRBV5-1 and TRBJ2-7; 11 bases in the middle match TRBD1. This clonotype was sampled from a man in his late teens or twenties who had mild COVID-19 (a few samples of this study predate the infection). The sample titles of this study are shuffled in the database, so cell type and time point are left out; the donor was told from shared clones. Sample: PBMCs or a T cell subset sorted from them (not recorded which). The DNA sequence reads TGCGCCAGCAGCTGGCCGGGACAGGGGGACGAGCAGTACTTC. The encoded protein is CASSWPGQGDEQYF.